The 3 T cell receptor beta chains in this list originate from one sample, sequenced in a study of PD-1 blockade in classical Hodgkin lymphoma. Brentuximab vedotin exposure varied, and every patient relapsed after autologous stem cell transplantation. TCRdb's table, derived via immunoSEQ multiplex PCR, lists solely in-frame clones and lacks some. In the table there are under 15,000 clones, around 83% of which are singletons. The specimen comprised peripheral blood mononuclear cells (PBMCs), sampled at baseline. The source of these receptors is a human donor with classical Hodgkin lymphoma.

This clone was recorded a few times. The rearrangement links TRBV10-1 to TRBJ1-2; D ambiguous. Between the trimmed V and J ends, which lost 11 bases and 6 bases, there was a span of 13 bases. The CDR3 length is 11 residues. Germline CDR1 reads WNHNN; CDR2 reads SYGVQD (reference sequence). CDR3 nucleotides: TGCGCCGCCTCACCGGTAGATGGCTACACCTTC. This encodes CAASPVDGYTF.

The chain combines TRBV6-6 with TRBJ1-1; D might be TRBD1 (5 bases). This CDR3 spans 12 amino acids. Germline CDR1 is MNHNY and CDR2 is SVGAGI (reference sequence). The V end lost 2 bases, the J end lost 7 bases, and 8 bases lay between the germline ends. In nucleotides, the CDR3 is TGTGCCAGCAGTTACCAGGGAAATGAAGCTTTCTTT. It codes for CASSYQGNEAFF.

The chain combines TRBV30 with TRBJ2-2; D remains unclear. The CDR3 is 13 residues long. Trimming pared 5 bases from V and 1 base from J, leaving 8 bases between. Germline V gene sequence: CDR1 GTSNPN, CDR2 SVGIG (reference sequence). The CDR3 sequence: CAWGVLNTGELFF. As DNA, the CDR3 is TGTGCCTGGGGAGTGTTGAACACCGGGGAGCTGTTTTTT.